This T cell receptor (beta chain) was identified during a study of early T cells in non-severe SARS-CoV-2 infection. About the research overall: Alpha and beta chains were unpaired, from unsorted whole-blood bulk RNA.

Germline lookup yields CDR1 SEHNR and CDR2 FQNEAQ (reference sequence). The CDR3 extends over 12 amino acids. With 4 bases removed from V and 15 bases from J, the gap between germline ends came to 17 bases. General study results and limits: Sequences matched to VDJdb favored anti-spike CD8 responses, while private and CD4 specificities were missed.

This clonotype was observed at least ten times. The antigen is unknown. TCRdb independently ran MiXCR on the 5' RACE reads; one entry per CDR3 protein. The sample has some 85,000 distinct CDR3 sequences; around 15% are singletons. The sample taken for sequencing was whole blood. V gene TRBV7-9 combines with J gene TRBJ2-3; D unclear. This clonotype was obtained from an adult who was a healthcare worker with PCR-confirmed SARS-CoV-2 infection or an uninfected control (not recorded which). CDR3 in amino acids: CASSSREFAAYF. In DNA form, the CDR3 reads TGTGCCAGCAGCTCAAGAGAGTTCGCTGCATATTTT.